The 31 T cell receptor beta chains below all came from one sample that was sequenced in a study of T cell responses to AZD1222 COVID-19 vaccine. TCRdb's table, derived via immunoSEQ multiplex PCR, lists solely in-frame clones and lacks some. The repertoire has approximately 88,000 clones, less than 95% of them found once; the top ten carry less than 5.5%. The starting material was peripheral blood, obtained 28 days after the second AZD1222 dose. All receptors derive from an adult who received the AZD1222 COVID-19 vaccine.

The chain uses TRBV12-3 or TRBV12-4 and TRBJ2-7, with D perhaps TRBD1 (5 bases). This CDR3 has 13 residues. With 3 bases removed from V and 4 bases from J, the gap between germline ends came to 10 bases. For the CDR3, the DNA is TGTGCCAGCAGTTTGCAGGGCTTTTACGAGCAGTACTTC. It is translated as CASSLQGFYEQYF.

V usage is TRBV3-1 (or the pseudogene TRBV3-2) and J usage is TRBJ1-6, with D possibly being TRBD1 (5 bases). The germline CDR1 and CDR2 sequences are LGHDT and YNNKEL (reference sequence). Deletions cut 6 bases from V and 6 bases from J, with 12 bases between. The CDR3 loop spans 14 amino acids. As DNA, the CDR3 is TGTGCCAGCAGAGTTGGGGCCCCTAATTCACCCCTCCACTTT. It codes for CASRVGAPNSPLHF.

This clone was observed a single time. The rearrangement links TRBV28 to TRBJ1-2; tentative D call: TRBD1 (5 bases). V was cut by 6 bases and J by 8 bases, with 19 bases left in between. Germline V CDR1 and CDR2: MDHEN, SYDVKM. This CDR3 region has 14 residues. CDR3 amino acids: CASSGGGEYTGYTF. As DNA, the CDR3 is TGTGCCAGCAGCGGGGGAGGTGAATATACGGGCTACACCTTC.

V gene TRBV12-3 or TRBV12-4 combines with J gene TRBJ2-2; the D is unclear. Trimming pared 4 bases from V and 1 base from J, leaving 4 bases between. The CDR3 is made up of 13 amino acids. CDR3 DNA: TGTGCCAGCAGTTACAGGAACACCGGGGAGCTGTTTTTT. Translated: CASSYRNTGELFF.

J is TRBJ2-1 and V is TRBV9, with 7 bases fitting TRBD1. This CDR3 has 12 amino acids. The trim removed 3 bases at V and 8 bases at J, leaving 2 bases unmatched. Germline V lookup: CDR1 SGDLS, CDR2 YYNGEE. This CDR3 reads CASSEQGYEQFF. CDR3 bases: TGTGCCAGCAGCGAACAGGGGTATGAGCAGTTCTTC.

This rearrangement joins TRBV24-1 to TRBJ1-4; 9 nucleotides align to TRBD1. The CDR3 length is 14 residues. CDR1 KGHDR and CDR2 SFDVKD come from the germline V gene. V shed 9 bases and J 8 bases; nucleotides not matched to a gene: 9. The DNA of the CDR3 is TGTGCCACCTCGACCGGGACAGGGAGCGAAAAACTGTTTTTT. Its translation: CATSTGTGSEKLFF.

V is TRBV20-1 and J is TRBJ2-7; no reliable D call. This CDR3 contains 13 residues. Germline CDR1 is DFQATT and CDR2 is SNEGSKA (reference sequence). Trimming took 3 bases from V and 3 from J, leaving 12 bases between them. The CDR3 sequence is CSASGPRDYEQYF. The CDR3 DNA is TGCAGTGCTAGTGGACCAAGAGACTACGAGCAGTACTTC.

The V call is TRBV7-8, the J call TRBJ1-5; TRBD1 matches at 7 bases. The V and J ends lost 5 bases and 7 bases, in that order; junction bases with no gene match: 5. CDR1 SGHVS and CDR2 FQNEAQ come from the germline V gene. The CDR3 length is 13 residues. In DNA, the CDR3 is TGTGCCAGCAGCCGGGACAGAAGACAGCCCCAGCATTTT. Its translation: CASSRDRRQPQHF.

In this sample, this clone turned up once. V gene TRBV9 combines with J gene TRBJ1-4; D gene uncertain. CDR3 length: 17 amino acids. V was trimmed by 0 bases and J by 1 base, leaving 13 bases between them. The germline gives CDR1 SGDLS, CDR2 YYNGEE. CDR3 nucleotide sequence: TGTGCCAGCAGCGTAGAGGATGGGGTCGAAACTAATGAAAAACTGTTTTTT. This codes for CASSVEDGVETNEKLFF. Full variable domain (missing parts from reference TRBV9 and TRBJ1-4): DSGVTQTPKHLITATGQRVTLRCSPRSGDLSVYWYQQSLDQGLQFLIQYYNGEERAKGNILERFSAQQFPDLHSELNLSSLELGDSALYFCASSVEDGVETNEKLFFGSGTQLSVL.

The chain couples TRBV3-1 (or the pseudogene TRBV3-2) to TRBJ1-1; D unclear. V was shortened by 5 bases and J by 2 bases, with 18 bases between the two germline ends. The CDR3 spans 16 residues. Germline V gene data show CDR1 as LGHDT and CDR2 as YNNKEL (reference sequence). CDR3 in amino acids: CASSFKPGEGNTEAFF. The CDR3 nucleotides are TGTGCCAGCAGCTTCAAGCCGGGAGAGGGAAACACTGAAGCTTTCTTT.

The V call is TRBV7-2, the J call TRBJ1-2; perhaps TRBD1 as D (5 bases). This CDR3 spans 14 amino acids. With 2 bases removed from V and 0 bases from J, the gap between germline ends came to 7 bases. CDR1 SGHTA and CDR2 FQGNSA come from the germline V gene. CDR3: CASSLTGANYGYTF. CDR3 DNA: TGTGCCAGCAGCTTAACAGGAGCTAACTATGGCTACACCTTC. The variable domain in full, completed from reference TRBV7-2 and TRBJ1-2, reads GAGVSQSPSNKVTEKGKDVELRCDPISGHTALYWYRQSLGQGLEFLIYFQGNSAPDKSGLPSDRFSAERTGGSVSTLTIQRTQQEDSAVYLCASSLTGANYGYTFGSGTRLTVV.

The chain joins TRBV19 to TRBJ2-7; 8 bases map to TRBD1. V gave up 3 bases and J gave up 4 bases; unmatched junction bases: 8. This CDR3 contains 15 residues. Germline-derived CDR1 and CDR2 are LNHDA and SQIVND (reference sequence). The CDR3 reads CASSMAGQATYEQYF. The CDR3 DNA reads TGTGCCAGTAGTATGGCGGGACAGGCCACTTACGAGCAGTACTTC.

V is TRBV19 and J is TRBJ1-2; 7 nucleotides align to TRBD1. Germline-derived CDR1 and CDR2 are LNHDA and SQIVND (reference sequence). V lost 7 bases and J lost 6; bases outside the gene matches: 11. The CDR3 has 14 residues. The CDR3 coding sequence is TGTGCCAGTAAGGTTGCCGGGACAGCTCATGGCTACACCTTC. It translates to CASKVAGTAHGYTF.

The chain has TRBV28 and TRBJ2-3, with D possibly TRBD2 on 7 matching bases. Looked up from germline, CDR1 is MDHEN and CDR2 is SYDVKM. Trimming left V 6 bases short and J 4 bases short, with 23 bases between. The CDR3 is made up of 17 amino acids. DNA of the CDR3: TGTGCCAGCAGCGCGCTGGGCTACAGGGAGGGTCCAGATACGCAGTATTTT. As protein: CASSALGYREGPDTQYF.

The chain carries TRBV16 and TRBJ1-5; D unresolved. The V and J ends lost 4 bases and 4 bases respectively, with 14 bases between them. CDR1 and CDR2 from the germline V gene are KGHSY and FQNENV. This CDR3 is built from 15 residues. The CDR3 loop reads CASSPGSLGNQPQHF. The CDR3 region has the DNA TGTGCCAGCAGCCCCGGGTCCCTTGGGAATCAGCCCCAGCATTTT. The full variable domain, in which reference TRBV16 and TRBJ1-5 provide the parts outside the CDR3, is GEEVAQTPKHLVRGEGQKAKLYCAPIKGHSYVFWYQQVLKNEFKFLISFQNENVFDETGMPKERFSAKCLPNSPCSLEIQATKLEDSAVYFCASSPGSLGNQPQHFGDGTRLSIL.

This chain joins TRBV5-1 and TRBJ2-1; tentatively, D is TRBD1 (5 bases). The V and J ends lost 4 bases and 7 bases respectively, with 15 bases between them. This CDR3 has 14 amino acids. CDR1 and CDR2 from the germline V gene are SGHRS and YFSETQ. In DNA form, the CDR3 reads TGCGCCAGCAGCACCTATCTTAAGGGGAATGAGCAGTTCTTC. Translation gives CASSTYLKGNEQFF.

The chain joins TRBV20-1 to TRBJ2-1; D ambiguous. In germline, CDR1 is DFQATT, CDR2 SNEGSKA (reference sequence). The CDR3 extends over 11 amino acids. Trimming removed 6 bases from V and 5 bases from J, with 8 bases in between. The DNA of the CDR3 is TGCAGTGCGCAGCGAAACAATGAGCAGTTCTTC. As protein: CSAQRNNEQFF.

The chain uses TRBV28 and TRBJ2-5; 7 nucleotides line up with TRBD1. The CDR3 runs 15 residues. The ends lost 4 bases at V and 5 bases at J; junction bases unmatched: 10. Germline CDR1 and CDR2: MDHEN and SYDVKM. The CDR3 coding sequence is TGTGCCAGCAGTTCCCAACAGGGGAGTTTGGAGACCCAGTACTTC. The encoded protein is CASSSQQGSLETQYF.

This clone was counted a single time. The chain has TRBV5-1 and TRBJ1-3; no clear D. Germline CDR1 reads SGHRS; CDR2 reads YFSETQ. V was trimmed by 2 bases and J by 0 bases, leaving 3 bases between them. The CDR3 extends over 13 amino acids. For the CDR3, the DNA is TGCGCCAGCAGCTTATCCTCTGGAAACACCATATATTTT. It is translated as CASSLSSGNTIYF.

This clone was detected once. V gene TRBV7-2 combines with J gene TRBJ1-4, with TRBD1 as a possible D gene (5 bases). CDR1 and CDR2 (germline): SGHTA, FQGNSA. CDR3 length: 15 amino acids. V shed 2 bases and J shed 8 bases, with 15 bases lying between them. CDR3 in DNA: TGTGCCAGCAGCTTATATCTGGGTCGGGGCGAAAAACTGTTTTTT. It yields the protein CASSLYLGRGEKLFF.

This chain links TRBV7-8 with TRBJ1-1, with a possible D match to TRBD1 (6 bases). CDR1 and CDR2 (germline): SGHVS, FQNEAQ. The CDR3 consists of 14 residues. V was shortened by 4 bases and J by 0 bases, with 9 bases between the two germline ends. The CDR3 region is CASSWGQLNTEAFF. The CDR3 coding sequence is TGTGCCAGCAGCTGGGGACAATTGAACACTGAAGCTTTCTTT.

The chain links TRBV19 to TRBJ1-5, with D perhaps TRBD1 (6 bases). Trimming shortened V by 8 bases and J by 4 bases, and 18 bases separated the two germline ends. The CDR3 runs 15 residues. Germline CDR1 reads LNHDA; CDR2 reads SQIVND (reference sequence). CDR3 loop: CASARTASSNQPQHF. The CDR3 nucleotides are TGTGCCAGTGCTAGGACAGCCAGCTCTAATCAGCCCCAGCATTTT.

This clone turned up a few times. CDR3 sequence: CASSERGQTDTQYF. The CDR3 DNA reads as TGTGCCAGCAGTGAGCGAGGGCAAACAGATACGCAGTATTTT. This rearrangement joins TRBV6-1 to TRBJ2-3; weak D call: TRBD2 (5 bases). Germline CDR1 is MNHNS and CDR2 is SASEGT. Trimming removed 3 bases at V and 3 bases at J, with 10 bases between. This CDR3 comprises 14 residues.

The V gene is TRBV11-2, the J gene TRBJ2-7; TRBD1 is a possible D gene (7 bases). This CDR3 has 17 residues. CDR1 is SGHAT and CDR2 is FQNNGV in the germline V gene. Between the trimmed V and J ends, which lost 0 bases and 6 bases, there was a span of 21 bases. The CDR3 DNA reads TGTGCCAGCAGCTTAGAGGCCCCTGGGGCAGGGGGGAGCGAGCAGTACTTC. It translates to CASSLEAPGAGGSEQYF.

This clone was detected once. The gene calls are TRBV7-2 and TRBJ1-1; 7 nucleotides agree with TRBD1. The J segment lost 11 bases and the V segment lost 3 bases, leaving 18 bases of the junction unmatched. There are 16 residues in the CDR3. Germline lookup yields CDR1 SGHTA and CDR2 FQGNSA. CDR3 DNA sequence: TGTGCCAGCAGCTTTCGCCCCTCTCGACAGGGTCTCACGGCTTTCTTT. Translation gives CASSFRPSRQGLTAFF.

The chain has TRBV19 and TRBJ1-1; tentative D call: TRBD1 (5 bases). The germline V gene has CDR1 LNHDA and CDR2 SQIVND (reference sequence). The CDR3 runs 14 residues. V was trimmed by 5 bases and J by 1 base, leaving 11 bases between them. The CDR3 reads CASSSWDGNTEAFF. The CDR3 DNA is TGTGCCAGTAGTTCCTGGGACGGGAACACTGAAGCTTTCTTT. Complete variable domain (other parts from reference TRBV19 and TRBJ1-1): DGGITQSPKYLFRKEGQNVTLSCEQNLNHDAMYWYRQDPGQGLRLIYYSQIVNDFQKGDIAEGYSVSREKKESFPLTVTSAQKNPTAFYLCASSSWDGNTEAFFGQGTRLTVV.

The chain links TRBV30 to TRBJ1-1, with a weak D call TRBD1 (6 bases). Trimming stripped 8 bases from V and 1 base from J, with 14 bases between. Germline CDR1 reads GTSNPN; CDR2 reads SVGIG (reference sequence). The length of the CDR3 is 13 residues. The CDR3 spells CARGTLKNTEAFF. The CDR3 DNA sequence: TGTGCCCGCGGGACACTTAAGAACACTGAAGCTTTCTTT.

V gene TRBV12-3 or TRBV12-4 combines with J gene TRBJ2-7, with a tentative D call TRBD2 (7 bases). V was pared by 4 bases and J by 7 bases, with 14 bases between. The CDR3 is 13 residues long. The CDR3 DNA sequence: TGTGCCAGCAGTTCCGGGGGGCGCGGAGAGCAGTACTTC. It is translated as CASSSGGRGEQYF.

For the CDR3, the DNA is TGTGCCAGCAGTTCCCGACAGACGAACACTGAAGCTTTCTTT. Translating gives CASSSRQTNTEAFF. The chain has TRBV27 and TRBJ1-1, with D tentatively TRBD1 (5 bases). CDR1 is MNHEY and CDR2 is SMNVEV in the germline V gene (reference sequence). V was clipped by 4 bases and J by 1 base, with 10 bases between them. CDR3 length: 14 amino acids.

This chain uses TRBV24-1 with TRBJ2-2; TRBD1 aligns across 7 bases. The CDR3 length is 18 residues. The V and J ends lost 5 bases and 2 bases, in that order; junction bases with no gene match: 13. CDR1 is KGHDR and CDR2 is SFDVKD in the germline V gene. CDR3: CATSGVLGGGLNTGELFF. The CDR3 DNA reads TGTGCCACCAGTGGAGTCTTAGGGGGCGGCCTAAACACCGGGGAGCTGTTTTTT.

The chain links TRBV10-3 to TRBJ2-2, with D perhaps TRBD1 (6 bases). The V end lost 7 bases, the J end lost 1 base, and 19 bases lay between the germline ends. The CDR3 is 17 amino acids. Germline CDR1 ENHRY, CDR2 SYGVKD. This chain's CDR3 is CAIMRTETGMNTGELFF. In DNA form, the CDR3 reads TGTGCCATCATGAGAACTGAAACAGGGATGAACACCGGGGAGCTGTTTTTT.